The source of this T cell receptor (beta chain) is a study of blood T cell repertoires in COVID-19. Only in-frame clones appear in the TCRdb table, and some are missing; sequencing was by immunoSEQ multiplex PCR. Of about 400,000 clones in the sample, roughly 91% were seen once. The participants were between about 18 and 95 years old and came from about two dozen US areas. Recovered Cohort 3 donors showed two negative PCRs, clearance, or symptom resolution. The CDR3 sequence is 16 residues long. The germline gives CDR1 MNHEY, CDR2 SMNVEV (reference sequence). The ends were cut back, 1 base at V and 0 bases at J, with 7 bases in the middle.

The TCR comes from a woman in her twenties or thirties who had recovered from COVID-19. The sample consisted of PBMCs or T cells enriched from blood (not recorded which). The chain joins TRBV27 to TRBJ1-6; the D is unclear. The CDR3 spells CASSLYGSSYNSPLHF. CDR3 coding DNA: TGTGCCAGCAGTTTATACGGGAGCTCCTATAATTCACCCCTCCACTTT.